The subject of this entry is one TCR beta chain. Its antigen remains unidentified. The CDR3 has 14 residues. CDR1 is MNHEY and CDR2 is SMNVEV in the germline V gene (reference sequence). The V and J ends lost 8 bases and 3 bases respectively, with 13 bases between them. The data belong to a study of blood T cells in healthy people across ages. The draw of peripheral blood yielded approximately 11 milliliters from each donor. Study observations and caveats: A conclusive naive versus antigen-experienced comparison was prevented by the unsorted PBMCs. Age advanced and TCR beta diversity per million T cells fell, roughly linearly.

The authors ran a second PCR of 7 to 11 cycles using a sample-barcoded 5' primer and a J-beta primer mix. TCRdb re-derived calls from the 5' RACE reads in MiXCR, one entry per CDR3 protein. This repertoire shows some 1.1 million distinct CDR3 sequences, roughly two fifths found once; its top ten account for 10% to 15%. This TCR came from a man between 18 and 35 years old in good health. The chain has TRBV27 and TRBJ2-2, with D possibly being TRBD1 (6 bases). Sequenced input: blood. The CDR3: CASRTGQYTGELFF. For the CDR3, the DNA is TGTGCCAGCCGAACTGGACAGTACACCGGGGAGCTGTTTTTT.